These 14 T cell receptor beta chains were sequenced from one sample in a study of Tregs in tolerant kidney transplant recipients. TCRdb keeps only in-frame clones here, not all; method: immunoSEQ multiplex PCR. The data contain some 110,000 clones, about 91% of them singletons. The specimen was CD4+ T cells from blood. The source of these receptors is a human donor in good health.

The chain carries TRBV7-9 and TRBJ1-4; maybe TRBD1 (6 bases). Germline CDR1 SEHNR, CDR2 FQNEAQ (reference sequence). Trimming cost V 5 bases and J 0 bases, with 10 bases left between them. There are 15 residues in the CDR3. The CDR3, as DNA: TGTGCCAGCAGCCCAAGACAGGCAACTAATGAAAAACTGTTTTTT. Protein sequence: CASSPRQATNEKLFF. Full variable domain (remainder filled in from reference TRBV7-9 and TRBJ1-4): DTGVSQNPRHKITKRGQNVTFRCDPISEHNRLYWYRQTLGQGPEFLTYFQNEAQLEKSRLLSDRFSAERPKGSFSTLEIQRTEQGDSAMYLCASSPRQATNEKLFFGSGTQLSVL.

V gene TRBV18 combines with J gene TRBJ1-4; no firm D call. V lost 4 bases, J lost 6 bases, and 15 bases lay in between. Germline V CDR1 and CDR2: KGHSH, LQKENI. This CDR3 contains 15 residues. CDR3 amino acids: CASSQQLGNDEKLFF. As DNA, the CDR3 is TGTGCCAGCTCACAACAATTAGGGAATGATGAAAAACTGTTTTTT. Supplemented by reference TRBV18 and TRBJ1-4, the full variable domain reads NAGVMQNPRHLVRRRGQEARLRCSPMKGHSHVYWYRQLPEEGLKFMVYLQKENIIDESGMPKERFSAEFPKEGPSILRIQQVVRGDSAAYFCASSQQLGNDEKLFFGSGTQLSVL.

The chain carries TRBV13 and TRBJ2-1; D is possibly TRBD2 (6 bases). Trimming stripped 2 bases from V and 4 bases from J, with 12 bases between. Germline lookup yields CDR1 PRHDT and CDR2 FYEKMQ (reference sequence). There are 15 residues in the CDR3. CDR3 protein: CASSLLRDFYNEQFF. The CDR3 DNA follows: TGTGCCAGCAGCTTACTTCGGGACTTTTACAATGAGCAGTTCTTC.

J is TRBJ1-1 and V is TRBV5-4; TRBD1 matches at 8 bases. The CDR3 is made up of 14 amino acids. Germline values: CDR1 SGHNT, CDR2 YYREEE (reference sequence). V was pared by 2 bases and J by 4 bases, with 4 bases of the junction left unmatched. CDR3 nucleotide sequence: TGTGCCAGCAGCTTAGACAGGGGAGGCACTGAAGCTTTCTTT. Amino acid sequence: CASSLDRGGTEAFF.

The CDR3 DNA reads as TGTGCCAGCAGTCGGGCAGGGGAGGATCAGCCCCAGCATTTT. Its translation: CASSRAGEDQPQHF. This chain links TRBV25-1 with TRBJ1-5; D is perhaps TRBD1 (6 bases). The CDR3 sequence is 14 residues long. V was shortened by 5 bases and J by 5 bases, with 13 bases between the two germline ends. CDR1 is MGHDK and CDR2 is SYGVNS in the germline V gene.

The chain joins TRBV7-6 to TRBJ2-5, with D possibly TRBD2 on 6 matching bases. CDR3 size: 19 residues. Germline V lookup: CDR1 SGHVS, CDR2 FNYEAQ. V dropped 0 bases and J dropped 5 bases, with 25 bases sitting between them. The CDR3 DNA reads as TGTGCCAGCAGCTTAGCGGATGTATTTCTACCCGGAGGGGTGGAGACCCAGTACTTC. It specifies CASSLADVFLPGGVETQYF. Full variable domain (missing parts from reference TRBV7-6 and TRBJ2-5): GAGVSQSPRYKVTKRGQDVALRCDPISGHVSLYWYRQALGQGPEFLTYFNYEAQQDKSGLPNDRFSAERPEGSISTLTIQRTEQRDSAMYRCASSLADVFLPGGVETQYFGPGTRLLVL.

J is TRBJ2-7 and V is TRBV7-2; perhaps TRBD1 as D (6 bases). The CDR3 is 12 amino acids. The ends were cut back, 5 bases at V and 4 bases at J, with 9 bases in the middle. Per germline, CDR1 SGHTA and CDR2 FQGNSA. DNA of the CDR3: TGTGCCAGCAGCGAACAGGGTTACGAGCAGTACTTC. Its protein is CASSEQGYEQYF. The entire variable domain, with the rest obtained from reference TRBV7-2 and TRBJ2-7, is as follows: GAGVSQSPSNKVTEKGKDVELRCDPISGHTALYWYRQSLGQGLEFLIYFQGNSAPDKSGLPSDRFSAERTGGSVSTLTIQRTQQEDSAVYLCASSEQGYEQYFGPGTRLTVT.

The rearrangement uses TRBV7-9 and TRBJ2-7; weak D call: TRBD2 (6 bases). Germline CDR1 is SEHNR and CDR2 is FQNEAQ (reference sequence). V gave up 1 base and J gave up 2 bases, with 9 bases separating them. The CDR3 has 14 amino acids. As DNA, the CDR3 is TGTGCCAGCAGCTTAGGACTAGTAGCCTACGAGCAGTACTTC. It is translated as CASSLGLVAYEQYF.

The rearrangement links TRBV18 to TRBJ2-5; TRBD2 matches at 10 bases. V gave up 4 bases and J gave up 3 bases; unmatched junction bases: 5. Germline-derived CDR1 and CDR2 are KGHSH and LQKENI. The CDR3 runs 15 residues. CDR3 DNA sequence: TGTGCCAGCTCACGCCGGACTAGCGGAGAAGAGACCCAGTACTTC. This encodes CASSRRTSGEETQYF.

The chain couples TRBV29-1 to TRBJ1-2; D gene uncertain. The CDR3 is 11 residues long. CDR1 and CDR2 (germline): SQVTM, ANQGSEA. Trimming took off 5 bases at V and 1 base at J, with 5 bases between the two ends. CDR3 region: CSVSFNYGYTF. For the CDR3, the DNA is TGCAGCGTTTCATTTAACTATGGCTACACCTTC.

This clone was observed a few times. The J gene is TRBJ1-5, the V gene TRBV4-1; no reliable D call. The germline V gene has CDR1 MGHRA and CDR2 YSYEKL. The CDR3 is made up of 15 amino acids. V gave up 4 bases and J gave up 6 bases, with 16 bases separating them. The CDR3 DNA is TGCGCCAGCAGCCGCCTAGGCCTCAGCGCTCAGCCCCAGCATTTT. This gives the protein CASSRLGLSAQPQHF.

The chain has TRBV30 and TRBJ2-1; no clear D. V lost 0 bases and J lost 8, with 14 bases in between. The CDR3 is 14 amino acids. From germline, CDR1 is GTSNPN and CDR2 SVGIG (reference sequence). CDR3 protein: CAWSVVEARHEQFF. The CDR3 DNA reads as TGTGCCTGGAGTGTAGTCGAGGCCCGGCATGAGCAGTTCTTC.

V is TRBV7-3 and J is TRBJ2-7; TRBD2 is a possible D gene (6 bases). Trimming shortened V by 5 bases and J by 4 bases, and 18 bases separated the two germline ends. CDR3 length equals 15 residues. CDR1 and CDR2 (germline): SGHTA, FQGTGA. For the CDR3, the DNA is TGTGCCAGCAGCCCCGGGACTGGGAACTTGTACGAGCAGTACTTC. Translation gives CASSPGTGNLYEQYF.

V usage is TRBV6-1 and J usage is TRBJ1-2; D not resolved. This CDR3 is 13 amino acids long. Germline-derived CDR1 and CDR2 are MNHNS and SASEGT. Trimming stripped 3 bases from V and 4 bases from J, with 9 bases between. The CDR3 here is CASSEQAIYGYTF. CDR3 coding DNA: TGTGCCAGCAGTGAGCAGGCGATCTATGGCTACACCTTC.